These T cell receptor beta chains were read from a single sample in a study of blood T cell repertoires in COVID-19. The protocol was immunoSEQ multiplex PCR, while the TCRdb copy is restricted to in-frame clones and leaves out a portion. The table shows hundreds of thousands of clones, with 88% occurring only once. The sequencing input was PBMCs or T cells enriched from blood (not recorded which). These receptor sequences come from a woman aged 55 to 70 in a cohort exposed to, infected with or recovered from COVID-19 (not recorded which). CDR3s include the opening cysteine and the closing phenylalanine or tryptophan. A D gene is named only where the DNA matches it firmly. Only some rows state a clone size, as once, few, many or a class for expanded clones.

-	TRBV2	TRBJ2-4	once	CASSEKAAVGKNIQYF	TGTGCCAGCAGTGAAAAGGCGGCCGTCGGGAAAAACATTCAGTACTTC
TRBD1	TRBV27	TRBJ1-6	-	CASSSNRGPYSPLHF	TGTGCCAGCAGTTCAAACAGGGGGCCTTATTCACCCCTCCACTTT
-	TRBV7-8	TRBJ2-1	-	CASSLAQQGAEQFF	TGTGCCAGCAGCTTAGCTCAGCAGGGCGCCGAGCAGTTCTTC
TRBD1	TRBV6-5	TRBJ1-2	-	CASSLNPTGGGGYTF	TGTGCCAGCAGCCTGAACCCTACAGGGGGGGGTGGCTACACCTTC
-	TRBV5-1	TRBJ2-1	-	CASSLGGPNEQFF	TGCGCCAGCAGCTTAGGCGGCCCAAATGAGCAGTTCTTC
TRBD2	TRBV18	TRBJ2-1	-	CASSPLAYLAGVSYNEQFF	TGTGCCAGCTCACCCCTCGCCTATCTAGCGGGAGTCTCCTACAATGAGCAGTTCTTC
TRBD2	TRBV7-7	TRBJ2-5	-	CASSTTSAEETQYF	TGTGCTAGCAGCACTACTAGCGCCGAAGAGACCCAGTACTTC
-	TRBV30	TRBJ2-7	-	CAWTRTKPYEQYF	TGTGCCTGGACCCGGACTAAGCCTTACGAGCAGTACTTC
-	TRBV10-1	TRBJ1-4	-	CASSGGGNGEKLFF	TGCGCCAGCAGTGGGGGAGGTAATGGAGAAAAACTGTTTTTT
-	TRBV2	TRBJ2-4	-	CASSEIPKNIQYF	TGTGCCAGCAGTGAAATTCCAAAAAACATTCAGTACTTC
-	TRBV2	TRBJ2-1	-	CASSLEISYNEQFF	TGTGCCAGCAGTCTTGAGATCTCCTACAATGAGCAGTTCTTC
TRBD1	TRBV3-1/TRBV3-2	TRBJ1-1	few	CASSSRTGRTEAFF	TGTGCCAGCAGCTCGCGGACAGGGCGAACTGAAGCTTTCTTT
TRBD1	TRBV2	TRBJ1-2	-	CASSEEARGYGYTF	TGTGCCAGCAGTGAAGAGGCCAGGGGGTATGGCTACACCTTC
TRBD1	TRBV20-1	TRBJ1-5	-	CSAGDRVPGPQHF	TGCAGTGCTGGTGACAGGGTCCCCGGGCCCCAGCATTTT
-	TRBV29-1	TRBJ1-1	-	CSVAFGRANTEAFF	TGCAGCGTTGCGTTTGGCAGGGCGAACACTGAAGCTTTCTTT
-	TRBV10-3	TRBJ2-7	-	CAISTPTYEQYF	TGTGCCATCAGTACACCGACCTACGAGCAGTACTTC